Presented here are 2 T cell receptor beta chains from one specimen sequenced in a study of CD8 T cells in ankylosing spondylitis. Via MiXCR, TCRdb re-called the 5' RACE reads, giving one row per CDR3 protein. This table has approximately 500,000 distinct CDR3 sequences, about an eighth appearing once. What these receptors recognize is not known. Findings and limits, study-wide: Characteristic of ankylosing spondylitis blood, it appeared, was a TCR beta motif comprising about 8 highly homologous variants.

Specimen: blood, either unsorted or a sorted T cell fraction (not recorded which). These receptors were obtained from a male donor with ankylosing spondylitis.

This clonotype was observed a handful of times. The chain recombines TRBV30 with TRBJ1-2; D unclear. Deletions cut 2 bases from V and 3 bases from J, with 4 bases between. This CDR3 comprises 11 residues. From germline, CDR1 is GTSNPN and CDR2 SVGIG (reference sequence). This CDR3 reads CAWSTDYGYTF. The CDR3 coding sequence is TGTGCCTGGAGTACCGACTATGGCTACACCTTC.

The chain couples TRBV29-1 to TRBJ2-3; 7 bases agree with TRBD1. Germline V lookup: CDR1 SQVTM, CDR2 ANQGSEA. Germline trimming cut 4 bases from V and 2 bases from J; bases unmatched to any gene: 6. This CDR3 has 14 residues. In nucleotides, the CDR3 is TGCAGCGTTGGAGACAGGGCCCACACAGATACGCAGTATTTT. Protein sequence: CSVGDRAHTDTQYF.